This T cell receptor (beta chain) emerged from a study of PD-1 blockade in classical Hodgkin lymphoma (dated by TCRdb to 2020 to 2021). About the study as a whole: Nivolumab dosing was 3 mg/kg intravenously every 2 weeks, continuing until either disease progression or unacceptable toxicity. The study used TCR beta sequencing and CyTOF to define a peripheral blood immune signature of response to PD-1 blockade in classical Hodgkin lymphoma.

Broad study findings and their caveats: Only a single clinical trial cohort was studied, and what caused the repertoire differences, possibly disease activity or prior therapy, remained undefined. Lower diversity was observed in patients in whom nivolumab was started less than 1 year after ASCT, and these patients were excluded from later analyses so that confounding by immune reconstitution would be avoided. By C4D1, a significant rise was seen in CD4+ TCR diversity but not in CD8+ TCR diversity (p=0.0027 vs p=0.16), and the rise was most apparent among complete responders (p=0.02). Baseline TCR diversity was reported as lower in newly diagnosed patients than in healthy donors, and lower still in relapsed/refractory patients. Among trial patients, those achieving complete response had baseline diversity similar to that of newly diagnosed patients, while diversity was significantly lower in partial responders and progressors.

This specimen's time point label, per the study, means: cycle 4 day 1 (C4D1), after around six weeks of nivolumab. Every trial patient had relapsed after autologous stem cell transplantation, and cohorts A, B and C differed in prior brentuximab vedotin exposure. The trial cohort included more than 55 patients with relapsed/refractory classical Hodgkin lymphoma, and each patient had a best overall response of complete response, partial response or progressive disease. Single-agent nivolumab was administered to trial patients in the multi-cohort phase II CheckMate 205 trial. An independent review committee assessed best overall response by applying the 2007 International Working Group response criteria. PBMCs from the trial were collected at three points: immediately before nivolumab initiation (C1D1), and during therapy at cycle 2 day 1 and cycle 4 day 1. After peripheral blood was drawn into 8 mL Vacutainer Cell Preparation Tubes, PBMCs were isolated by centrifugation and then cryopreserved.

Turning to this clone: The specificity of this receptor is unknown. No base quality information exists; no much larger clone differs at one position.

Genomic DNA was isolated using the Qiagen DNeasy kit from unsorted PBMCs as well as from negatively selected CD4+ and CD8+ fractions. TCR beta CDR3 regions were amplified by immunoSEQ multiplex PCR using primers annealing to V and J segments. A synthetic immune receptor repertoire was used to minimize amplification bias, and any remaining bias was removed computationally after sequencing. Per the original workflow: Custom Python scripts were used to quantify repertoire diversity as the Shannon entropy index. Unsorted, CD4+ and CD8+ repertoires were analyzed separately, except for combined analyses in which CD4+ and CD8+ sequences were merged in silico. A clone counted as expanded when the clone's frequency after treatment rose at least 2-fold relative to C1D1, and clones undetected at baseline were given a pseudocount of 0.5. Clones with 0 or 1 copy at C1D1 were defined as singleton clones, while clones with 2 or more copies were defined as non-singleton clones. Clones expanded in unsorted samples were annotated as CD4+, CD8+ or unknown by matching protein sequences in sorted samples from the same patient. Wilcoxon tests on paired samples were used to test changes in diversity from C1D1 to C4D1. TCRdb took this table from immuneACCESS and kept in-frame rearrangements with V and J called. Such tables lack part of the clones; where checked against another copy, unresolved V genes explain under half of the gap, and the rest is unexplained. D and trimming were read from the DNA, whereas the V and J calls and clone size are those reported in that table. This sample holds 85,000 to 90,000 clones; 90% were observed only once. Under 3% of the sample is in the top ten clones.

In the germline V gene, CDR1 corresponds to MRHNA and CDR2 to SNTAGT. Cut back by 6 bases and 3 bases, the V and J ends lie 17 bases apart. There are 16 amino acids in the CDR3, from cysteine to phenylalanine inclusive. Here the CDR3 DNA is all that survives: 48 bases in frame from base 1. The chain is encoded by TRBV6-4 joined to TRBJ1-4; the D gene remains uncertain. The TCR comes from a human donor with classical Hodgkin lymphoma. Sequencing used peripheral blood mononuclear cells (PBMCs), obtained before the fourth cycle of nivolumab. The sequenced DNA is TGTGCCAGCAGCCGGGAAAGGGTAAGTTCTAATGAAAAACTGTTTTTT. It is translated as CASSRERVSSNEKLFF.